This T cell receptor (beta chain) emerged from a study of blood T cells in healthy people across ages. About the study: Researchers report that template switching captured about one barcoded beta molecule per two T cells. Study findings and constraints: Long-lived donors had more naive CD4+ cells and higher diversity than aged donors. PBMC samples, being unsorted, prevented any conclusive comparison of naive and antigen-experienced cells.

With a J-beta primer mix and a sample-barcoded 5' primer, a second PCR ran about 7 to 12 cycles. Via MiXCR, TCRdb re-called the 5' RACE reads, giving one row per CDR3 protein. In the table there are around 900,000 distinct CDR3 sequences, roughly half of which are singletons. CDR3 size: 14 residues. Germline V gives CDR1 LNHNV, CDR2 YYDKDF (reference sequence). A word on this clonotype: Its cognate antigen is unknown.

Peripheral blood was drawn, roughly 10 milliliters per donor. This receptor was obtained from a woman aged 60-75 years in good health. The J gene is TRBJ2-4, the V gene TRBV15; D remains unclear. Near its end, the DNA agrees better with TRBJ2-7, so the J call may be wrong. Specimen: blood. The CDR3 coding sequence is TGTGCCACCAGCAGTTTTTTAAAGGTCGACGAGCAGTACTTC. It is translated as CATSSFLKVDEQYF.